Each of the 19 T cell receptor beta chains below was sequenced from the same sample in a study of T-cell reconstitution after alpha-beta-depleted transplantation in children. TCRbeta library preparation incorporated unique molecular identifiers. TCRdb ran MiXCR on the PCR reads and lists one entry per CDR3 protein. The sample has roughly 400,000 distinct CDR3 sequences; 43% are singletons. The specimen was PBMCs, collected before TCRalphabeta/CD19-depleted stem cell transplant. These receptors were taken from a girl aged 2 to 10 with aplastic anemia, due to receive a stem cell transplant.

DNA for the CDR3: TGTGCCAGCAGCTTAAGGTTTCGCGGGAGGAATGAGCAGTTCTTC. It specifies CASSLRFRGRNEQFF. The chain joins TRBV7-6 to TRBJ2-1; 8 nucleotides line up with TRBD2. The germline gives CDR1 SGHVS, CDR2 FNYEAQ. V lost 2 bases to trimming and J lost 7 bases; unmatched junction nucleotides: 7. CDR3 length equals 15 residues. Variable domain in full (rest from reference TRBV7-6 and TRBJ2-1): GAGVSQSPRYKVTKRGQDVALRCDPISGHVSLYWYRQALGQGPEFLTYFNYEAQQDKSGLPNDRFSAERPEGSISTLTIQRTEQRDSAMYRCASSLRFRGRNEQFFGPGTRLTVL.

This clonotype was picked up one time. This chain connects TRBV20-1 to TRBJ2-7, with 10 bases matching TRBD2. The CDR3 runs 16 residues. Losses at the gene ends were 6 bases for V and 4 bases for J; bases not matched to a gene: 15. Germline CDR1 and CDR2: DFQATT and SNEGSKA (reference sequence). In DNA, the CDR3 is TGCAGTGCCTTAGGACTAGCGGTCGGAGGTGGGTACGAGCAGTACTTC. Translated: CSALGLAVGGGYEQYF.

The rearrangement uses TRBV6-5 and TRBJ2-2, with unresolved D. The CDR3 has 15 amino acids. Germline CDR1 MNHEY, CDR2 SVGAGI. Trimming pared 2 bases from V and 5 bases from J, leaving 12 bases between. For the CDR3, the DNA is TGTGCCAGCAGTTACGGGCCCGCGCCGACCGGGGAGCTGTTTTTT. Its translation is CASSYGPAPTGELFF.

V usage is TRBV30 and J usage is TRBJ2-7; tentative D call: TRBD1 (6 bases). Trimming removed 2 bases at V and 4 bases at J, with 12 bases between. Germline CDR1 GTSNPN, CDR2 SVGIG (reference sequence). The CDR3 is 13 amino acids. As DNA, the CDR3 is TGTGCCTGGAGTCCAGACAGGCTTTACGAGCAGTACTTC. Protein: CAWSPDRLYEQYF. The complete variable domain, with remaining parts taken from reference TRBV30 and TRBJ2-7, reads SQTIHQWPATLVQPVGSPLSLECTVEGTSNPNLYWYRQAAGRGLQLLFYSVGIGQISSEVPQNLSASRPQDRQFILSSKKLLLSDSGFYLCAWSPDRLYEQYFGPGTRLTVT.

The V call is TRBV7-9, the J call TRBJ2-5; 8 bases match TRBD2. Unmatched junction bases numbered 5, after V lost 5 bases and J lost 3 bases. The CDR3 spans 14 residues. The germline gives CDR1 SEHNR, CDR2 FQNEAQ (reference sequence). The CDR3 region has the DNA TGTGCCAGCAGCGGACTAGCAGGCGAAGAGACCCAGTACTTC. Translating it yields CASSGLAGEETQYF.

This clonotype was counted between two and nine times. This chain uses TRBV7-9 with TRBJ2-7; D is uncertain. The V end was cut by 0 bases, the J end by 0 bases, with 15 bases between. The CDR3 totals 17 residues. Germline V gene lookup returns CDR1 SEHNR and CDR2 FQNEAQ (reference sequence). The CDR3 DNA reads TGTGCCAGCAGCTTAGCGGCGACAAACTACTACTCCTACGAGCAGTACTTC. It yields the protein CASSLAATNYYSYEQYF.

V and J are TRBV7-2 and TRBJ2-7; 12 bases line up with TRBD2. V gave up 5 bases and J gave up 3 bases; unmatched junction bases: 11. The CDR3 runs to 17 residues. The V gene's germline CDR1 is SGHTA and CDR2 FQGNSA. The CDR3 here is CASSPYQASGRDYEQYF. The CDR3 bases are TGTGCCAGCAGCCCGTACCAAGCTAGCGGGAGGGACTACGAGCAGTACTTC.

This clonotype was detected many times. The chain has TRBV5-5 and TRBJ2-1; TRBD2 aligns across 10 bases. Germline CDR1 is SGHKS and CDR2 is YYEKEE (reference sequence). The V segment lost 3 bases and the J segment 1 base; nucleotides outside the gene matches: 7. The CDR3 extends over 17 amino acids. CDR3 nucleotides: TGTGCCAGCAGCTCTCTAGCGGGAGAATCGTCCTACAATGAGCAGTTCTTC. Amino acid sequence: CASSSLAGESSYNEQFF. Full variable domain (remainder filled in from reference TRBV5-5 and TRBJ2-1): DAGVTQSPTHLIKTRGQQVTLRCSPISGHKSVSWYQQVLGQGPQFIFQYYEKEERGRGNFPDRFSARQFPNYSSELNVNALLLGDSALYLCASSSLAGESSYNEQFFGPGTRLTVL.

Points on this clonotype: The junction departs from germline at one end; a sequencing error may be responsible. The rearrangement uses TRBV4-2 and TRBJ2-7, with 12 bases identical to TRBD2. Looked up from germline, CDR1 is LGHNA and CDR2 is YNFKEQ. There are 15 residues in the CDR3. In DNA form, the CDR3 reads TGTGCCATCAGCCCCGGGACTAGCGGGCCCTACGAGCAGTACTTC. Translated, it gives CAISPGTSGPYEQYF.

The J gene is TRBJ2-1, the V gene TRBV5-1; weak D call: TRBD2 (6 bases). Looked up from germline, CDR1 is SGHRS and CDR2 is YFSETQ. Trimming removed 1 base at V and 5 bases at J, with 10 bases between. The CDR3 consists of 14 residues. The CDR3 nucleotides are TGCGCCAGCAGCTTGTCGGACTATAACAATGAGCAGTTCTTC. Translated: CASSLSDYNNEQFF.

The chain has TRBV7-2 and TRBJ2-3, with TRBD2 matching 9 bases. V lost 3 bases to trimming and J lost 4 bases; unmatched junction nucleotides: 8. The CDR3 runs 16 residues. Looked up from germline, CDR1 is SGHTA and CDR2 is FQGNSA. CDR3 sequence: CASSLNSGRAADTQYF. Written as DNA, the CDR3 is TGTGCCAGCAGCTTGAATAGCGGGAGAGCGGCAGATACGCAGTATTTT.

The V call is TRBV6-5, the J call TRBJ1-3; D perhaps matches TRBD1 (5 bases). The germline CDR1 and CDR2 sequences are MNHEY and SVGAGI. This CDR3 comprises 17 residues. Trimming left V 2 bases short and J 4 bases short, with 18 bases between. CDR3 nucleotide sequence: TGTGCCAGCAGTTACAGGGGCCAGCCGGGATCCGGAAACACCATATATTTT. As protein: CASSYRGQPGSGNTIYF.

J is TRBJ2-7 and V is TRBV7-2; D call uncertain. CDR3 length: 11 residues. Germline CDR1 SGHTA, CDR2 FQGNSA. The V end lost 8 bases, the J end lost 5 bases, and 10 bases lay between the germline ends. CDR3 loop: CASAARHEQYF. The CDR3 DNA reads as TGTGCCAGCGCAGCAAGGCACGAGCAGTACTTC.

This clonotype was observed at least ten times. CDR3 in DNA: TGTGCCAGCAGTTTATTCCGGGGTAGCGAGATGAACACTGAAGCTTTCTTT. Translating it yields CASSLFRGSEMNTEAFF. The chain has TRBV28 and TRBJ1-1, with unresolved D. The germline V and J ends were trimmed by 1 base and 0 bases, with 15 bases remaining between them. The V gene's germline CDR1 is MDHEN and CDR2 SYDVKM. The CDR3 covers 17 residues.

At least ten counts were recorded for this clonotype. The rearrangement uses TRBV10-3 and TRBJ2-5; the D is unclear. V lost 6 bases, J lost 5 bases, and 7 bases lay in between. CDR1 is ENHRY, CDR2 SYGVKD, per germline. This CDR3 contains 11 residues. CDR3 amino acids: CAISPGETQYF. CDR3 DNA sequence: TGTGCCATCAGCCCCGGGGAGACCCAGTACTTC.

This clonotype was counted at least ten times. The chain couples TRBV4-3 to TRBJ2-5; tentative D call: TRBD1 (5 bases). CDR1 and CDR2 (germline): LGHNA, YSLEER. V lost 1 base to trimming and J lost 4 bases, with 7 bases between them. The CDR3 runs to 13 residues. CDR3 coding DNA: TGCGCCAGCAGCCAAGCTAGGGGAGAGACCCAGTACTTC. It translates to CASSQARGETQYF.

This clonotype was counted many times. This chain uses TRBV12-3 or TRBV12-4 with TRBJ1-2; TRBD1 aligns across 9 bases. The CDR3 runs 13 residues. The V gene end was trimmed by 6 bases and the J gene end by 6 bases; junction bases not matched to a gene: 5. The CDR3 DNA reads as TGTGCCAGCAGGGACAGGGGTCGCAATGGCTACACCTTC. Translated: CASRDRGRNGYTF.

The chain combines TRBV11-2 with TRBJ2-3; D gene ambiguous. Germline lookup yields CDR1 SGHAT and CDR2 FQNNGV. This CDR3 spans 15 amino acids. The V gene lost 5 bases and the J gene lost 8 bases, with 20 bases spanning the gap. CDR3 nucleotide sequence: TGTGCCAGCAGCGGCCCAGAACCCCCCCCGGCTACGCAGTATTTT. Translated: CASSGPEPPPATQYF.

Remarks on this clonotype: A much bigger clone sits one base away, suggesting this may be a read error. The rearrangement uses TRBV4-1 and TRBJ2-1; TRBD2 agrees at 8 bases. Germline values: CDR1 MGHRA, CDR2 YSYEKL. CDR3 length equals 18 residues. Germline trimming cut 0 bases from V and 4 bases from J; bases unmatched to any gene: 11. CDR3 DNA sequence: TGCGCCAGCAGCCAAGACGACTTTTTAGGCGGGGGGTACAATGAGCAGTTCTTC. Residues: CASSQDDFLGGGYNEQFF.